This TCR beta chain is from a study of blood T cells in healthy people across ages. Looked up from germline, CDR1 is LGHDT and CDR2 is YNNKEL (reference sequence). The CDR3 runs 16 residues. After removal of 4 bases from V and 2 bases from J, the junction contained 8 bases not matched to a gene. Each individual donor underwent a draw of ten milliliters of peripheral blood. Comment on this clonotype: Its antigen is currently unknown.

For the second PCR, which ran for roughly 6 to 11 cycles, a sample-barcoded 5' primer and a J-beta primer mix were used. Every single cDNA molecule received a tag from a template-switch adaptor with 12 random nucleotides. One entry per CDR3 protein, called by TCRdb with MiXCR from the 5' RACE reads. The table records fewer than 1.5 million distinct CDR3 sequences, roughly 45% of them present only once. Points from the study as a whole: It was the long-lived donors that had more naive CD4+ cells and higher diversity than aged donors. Leaving the PBMCs unsorted stopped any conclusive comparison of naive versus antigen-experienced cells.

This TCR came from a woman younger than 35 in good health. Material for sequencing was blood. V usage is TRBV3-1 and J usage is TRBJ2-7, with 10 bases that match TRBD2. CDR3 sequence (DNA): TGTGCCAGCAGCCGCAAAGGACTAGCGGAGGCCTACGAGCAGTACTTC. The encoded protein is CASSRKGLAEAYEQYF.